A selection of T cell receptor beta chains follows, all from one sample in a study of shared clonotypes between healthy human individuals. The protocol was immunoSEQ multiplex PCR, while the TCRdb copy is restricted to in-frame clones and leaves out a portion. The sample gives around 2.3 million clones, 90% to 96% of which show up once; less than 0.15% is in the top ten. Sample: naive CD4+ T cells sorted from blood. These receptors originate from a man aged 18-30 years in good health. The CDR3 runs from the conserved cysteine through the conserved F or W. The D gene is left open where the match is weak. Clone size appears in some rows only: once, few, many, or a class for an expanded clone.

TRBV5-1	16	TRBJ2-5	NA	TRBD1	TGCGCCAGCAGCTTGGAAGGTTCCAGGGGGCAAGAGACCCAGTACTTC	CASSLEGSRGQETQYF
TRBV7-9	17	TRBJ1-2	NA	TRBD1	TGTGCCAGCAGTACACGGACAGGGCCGATTCTGGACTATGGCTACACCTTC	CASSTRTGPILDYGYTF
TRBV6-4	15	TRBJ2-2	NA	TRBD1	TGTGCCAGCAGTCCGGGACAGGGGAACACCGGGGAGCTGTTTTTT	CASSPGQGNTGELFF
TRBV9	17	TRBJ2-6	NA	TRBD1	TGTGCCAGCAGCGTCGTCCAGGGGGCGCCTGGGGCCAACGTCCTGACTTTC	CASSVVQGAPGANVLTF
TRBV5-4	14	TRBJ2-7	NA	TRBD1	TGTGCCAGCAGTCCGGGACAGGGGGCCTACGAGCAGTACTTC	CASSPGQGAYEQYF
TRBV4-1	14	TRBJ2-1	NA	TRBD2	TGCGCCAGCAGCCTAGCGGGCTCCTACAATGAGCAGTTCTTC	CASSLAGSYNEQFF
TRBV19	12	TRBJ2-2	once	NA	TGTGCCAGTAGTCTTAGCACCGGGGAGCTGTTTTTT	CASSLSTGELFF
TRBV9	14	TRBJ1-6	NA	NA	TGTGCCAGCAGCGTAGGCCCCGGGAATTCACCCCTCCACTTT	CASSVGPGNSPLHF
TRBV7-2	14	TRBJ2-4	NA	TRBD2	TGTGCCAGCAGCCCCATAGCGGGATCAAACATTCAGTACTTC	CASSPIAGSNIQYF
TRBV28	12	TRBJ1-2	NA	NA	TGTGCCAGCAAGGGCCGGGACTATGGCTACACCTTC	CASKGRDYGYTF
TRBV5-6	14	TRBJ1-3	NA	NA	TGTGCCAGCAGCTTGGACAGCTCTGGAAACACCATATATTTT	CASSLDSSGNTIYF
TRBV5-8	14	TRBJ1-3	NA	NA	TGTGCCAGCAGCTTTCTCAGGGGAAGAAACACCATATATTTT	CASSFLRGRNTIYF
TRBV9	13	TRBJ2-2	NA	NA	TGTGCCAGCCGTTTAGGGGCCGGCGGGGAGCTGTTTTTT	CASRLGAGGELFF
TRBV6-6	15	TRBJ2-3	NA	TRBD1	TGTGCCAGCACTGCGGACAGGGTTGATGCAGATACGCAGTATTTT	CASTADRVDADTQYF
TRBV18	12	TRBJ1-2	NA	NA	TGTGCCAGCTCACCCCTCGGAGGCCCTAGCACCTTC	CASSPLGGPSTF
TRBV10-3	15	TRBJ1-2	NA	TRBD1	TGTGCCATCGCCAGGGGGGAGTGGGCACCGCCTGGCTACACCTTC	CAIARGEWAPPGYTF
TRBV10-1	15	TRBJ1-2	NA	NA	TGCGCCAGCAGTGAAACGAGGGGCGGACTCTATGGCTACACCTTC	CASSETRGGLYGYTF
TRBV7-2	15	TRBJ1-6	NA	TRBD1	TGTGCCAGCGGGACTGGGACAGGGGTTCATTCACCCCTCCACTTT	CASGTGTGVHSPLHF
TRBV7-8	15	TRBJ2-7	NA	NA	TGTGCCAGCAGCTTCCAGTACGGAAGGGGCTACGAGCAGTACTTC	CASSFQYGRGYEQYF
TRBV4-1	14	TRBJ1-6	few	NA	TGCGCCAGCAGCCTCCTCCCAGTAGAGGCACCCCTCCACTTT	CASSLLPVEAPLHF
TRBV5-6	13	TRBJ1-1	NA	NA	TGTGCCAGCATGGCCAGACTCTTCACTGAAGCTTTCTTT	CASMARLFTEAFF
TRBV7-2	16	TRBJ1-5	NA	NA	TGTGCCAGCAGCTTAGTAGGCACAGGTAGCAATCAGCCCCAGCATTTT	CASSLVGTGSNQPQHF
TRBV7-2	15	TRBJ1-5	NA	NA	TGTGCCAGCAGCTTTGGTCAGGGGAGCAATCAGCCCCAGCATTTT	CASSFGQGSNQPQHF
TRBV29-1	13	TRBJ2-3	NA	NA	TGCAGCGTGGGCGTAACCCCCACAGATACGCAGTATTTT	CSVGVTPTDTQYF
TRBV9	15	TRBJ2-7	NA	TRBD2	TGTGCCAGCAGCGCACTAGCGGGGGGGTTCTACGAGCAGTACTTC	CASSALAGGFYEQYF
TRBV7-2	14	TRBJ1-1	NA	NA	TGTGCCAGCAGCCACGGACCTTTGGGGACTGAAGCTTTCTTT	CASSHGPLGTEAFF
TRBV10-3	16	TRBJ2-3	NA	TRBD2	TGTGCCATCAGTGGGCTAGCGGGAGGGTTCACAGATACGCAGTATTTT	CAISGLAGGFTDTQYF
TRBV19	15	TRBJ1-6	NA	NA	TGTGCCAGTAGTCTCCCGGTGGGCGGCAATTCACCCCTCCACTTT	CASSLPVGGNSPLHF
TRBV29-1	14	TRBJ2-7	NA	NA	TGCAGCGTTGAAGATCAAGAAGGAGCCTACGAGCAGTACTTC	CSVEDQEGAYEQYF
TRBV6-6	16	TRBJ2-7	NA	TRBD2	TGTGCCAGCAGTTACTCGGTCCGGGAGGGCCTGAACGAGCAGTACTTC	CASSYSVREGLNEQYF
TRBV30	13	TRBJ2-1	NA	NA	TGTGCCTGGACCCAGGGAATCTACAATGAGCAGTTCTTC	CAWTQGIYNEQFF
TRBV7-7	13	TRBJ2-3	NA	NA	TGTGCTAGCAGCTTGGACAGCACAGATACGCAGTATTTT	CASSLDSTDTQYF
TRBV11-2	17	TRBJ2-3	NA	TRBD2	TGTGCCAGCAGCCAGCCCCCTAGCGGGACTAGCACAGATACGCAGTATTTT	CASSQPPSGTSTDTQYF
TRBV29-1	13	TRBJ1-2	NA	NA	TGCAGCGTTGAAGGTTGGGGGGCCTATGGCTACACCTTC	CSVEGWGAYGYTF
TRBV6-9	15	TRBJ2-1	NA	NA	TGTGCCAGCAGTTATTCGAAATCCTACCGAAATGAGCAGTTCTTC	CASSYSKSYRNEQFF
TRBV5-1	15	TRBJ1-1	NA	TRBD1	TGCGCCAGCAGCTTGTCGCCGACAGGGGACACTGAAGCTTTCTTT	CASSLSPTGDTEAFF
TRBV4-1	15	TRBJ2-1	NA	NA	TGCGCCAGCAGCCAGGCAGGGCTCTCCTACAATGAGCAGTTCTTC	CASSQAGLSYNEQFF
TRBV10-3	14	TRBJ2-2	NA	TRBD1	TGTGCCAGTGGACAGGGGGCGTTTTCCGGGGAGCTGTTTTTT	CASGQGAFSGELFF
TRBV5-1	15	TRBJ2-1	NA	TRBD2	TGCGCCAGCAGCTTGGCCCTAGCGGGAGAAGGTGAGCAGTTCTTC	CASSLALAGEGEQFF
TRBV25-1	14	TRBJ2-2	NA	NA	TGTGCCAGCAGCAACAGGGCGAACACCGGGGAGCTGTTTTTT	CASSNRANTGELFF